This T cell receptor (beta chain) was identified during a study of blood T cell dynamics during melanoma immunotherapy. Only in-frame clones appear in the TCRdb table, and some are missing; sequencing was by immunoSEQ multiplex PCR. The sample lists fewer than 20,000 clones, 90% to 95% occurring once. This clone was seen just once. Germline assignment: CDR1 GTSNPN and CDR2 SVGIG (reference sequence). This CDR3 has 15 residues. The V and J ends lost 4 bases and 7 bases, in that order; junction bases with no gene match: 13. The time point was: pre-treatment baseline. This receptor was obtained from a human donor with melanoma. The sequenced sample was blood, obtained from a patient treated with checkpoint blockade. This rearrangement joins TRBV30 to TRBJ1-5; 7 bases align to TRBD1. CDR3 region: CAWKGAGQWGQPQHF. CDR3 coding DNA: TGTGCCTGGAAGGGGGCCGGACAGTGGGGACAGCCCCAGCATTTT.